The T cell receptor beta chain described here comes from a study of blood T cell repertoires in COVID-19. Study-wide context: Samples representing acute and convalescent COVID-19 were sourced from the United States, Italy and Spain. PBMCs, B-cell-depleted T cells, or T cells provided the cDNA or gDNA that made up the material.

Patients of the Seattle cohort, enrolled during active infection, were followed longitudinally. Trimming took 7 bases from V and 1 from J, leaving 21 bases between them. The CDR3 is made up of 18 amino acids. The germline CDR1 and CDR2 sequences are SGHRS and YFSETQ. Authors' processing steps: Quantification of nucleated cells was approximated via reference gene primer amplification. Method: immunoSEQ multiplex PCR; TCRdb's copy keeps in-frame clones and lacks some. V and J calls plus clone size are reproduced from that table; the DNA served to infer D and trimming. This sample has approximately 300,000 clones, with 80% to 95% found just once.

The sequence came from a woman aged 25 to 45 with COVID-19, enrolled during active disease. Sequenced material: peripheral blood. J is TRBJ2-6 and V is TRBV5-1; D may be TRBD2 (6 bases). In DNA, the CDR3 is TGCGCCAGCGGGGGTTTACCGGGGGAGATGTCTGGGGCCAACGTCCTGACTTTC. This gives the protein CASGGLPGEMSGANVLTF.